This T cell receptor (beta chain) was profiled in a study of cytomegalovirus exposure and HLA in healthy donors. Across the whole study: Of the donors genotyped, 398 in all, less than 90% fell in the Caucasian-associated ancestry cluster.

The PCR employed 60 Vbeta primers together with 13 Jbeta primers. Method: immunoSEQ multiplex PCR; TCRdb's copy keeps in-frame clones and lacks some. The sample yields 90,000 to 100,000 clones, roughly 70% seen once. General study results and limits: Later analysis reportedly placed an Asian-associated ancestry cluster below the roughly 680-donor mean in N-insertions. When analyzed later, a missense DCLRE1C variant was found to be linked to TCR beta V- and J-gene trimming.

Note on this clone: The antigen is not known.

The sample was PBMCs. This clonotype was obtained from a male donor in good health and CMV-seronegative.

For the CDR3, the DNA is TGTGCCAGCACCGAAAGTGAGGACAGTTCCTACGAGCAGTACTTC. This encodes CASTESEDSSYEQYF. The chain joins TRBV6-5 to TRBJ2-7, with a possible D match to TRBD1 (6 bases). The CDR3 sequence is 15 residues long. V lost 7 bases and J lost 1, with 17 bases in between. Germline V CDR1 and CDR2: MNHEY, SVGAGI.